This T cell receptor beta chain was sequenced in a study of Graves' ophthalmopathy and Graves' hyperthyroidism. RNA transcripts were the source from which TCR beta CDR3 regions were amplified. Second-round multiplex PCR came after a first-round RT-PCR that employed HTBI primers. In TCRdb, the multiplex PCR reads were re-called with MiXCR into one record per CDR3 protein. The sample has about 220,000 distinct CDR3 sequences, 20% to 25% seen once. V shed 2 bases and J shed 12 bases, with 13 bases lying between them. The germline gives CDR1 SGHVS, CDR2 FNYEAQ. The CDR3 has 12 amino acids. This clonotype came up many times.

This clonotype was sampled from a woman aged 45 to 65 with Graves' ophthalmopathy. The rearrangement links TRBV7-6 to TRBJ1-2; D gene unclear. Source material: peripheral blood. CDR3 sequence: CASSLLGGPNTF. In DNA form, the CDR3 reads TGTGCCAGCAGCTTACTAGGAGGGCCGAACACCTTC.